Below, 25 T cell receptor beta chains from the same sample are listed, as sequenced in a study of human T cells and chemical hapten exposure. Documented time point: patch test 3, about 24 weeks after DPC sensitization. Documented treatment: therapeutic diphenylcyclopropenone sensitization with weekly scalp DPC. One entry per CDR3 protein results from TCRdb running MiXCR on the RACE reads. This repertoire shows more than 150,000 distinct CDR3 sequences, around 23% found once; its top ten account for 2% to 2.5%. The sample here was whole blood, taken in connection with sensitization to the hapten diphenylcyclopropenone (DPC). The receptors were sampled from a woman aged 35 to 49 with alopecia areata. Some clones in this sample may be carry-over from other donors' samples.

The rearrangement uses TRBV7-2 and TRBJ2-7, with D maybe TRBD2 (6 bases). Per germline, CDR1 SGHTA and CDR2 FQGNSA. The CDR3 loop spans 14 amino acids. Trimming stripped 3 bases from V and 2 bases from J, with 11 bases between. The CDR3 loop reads CASSFGSGTYEQYF. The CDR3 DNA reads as TGTGCCAGCAGCTTCGGTAGCGGCACCTACGAGCAGTACTTC. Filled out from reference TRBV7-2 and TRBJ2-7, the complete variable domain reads GAGVSQSPSNKVTEKGKDVELRCDPISGHTALYWYRQSLGQGLEFLIYFQGNSAPDKSGLPSDRFSAERTGGSVSTLTIQRTQQEDSAVYLCASSFGSGTYEQYFGPGTRLTVT.

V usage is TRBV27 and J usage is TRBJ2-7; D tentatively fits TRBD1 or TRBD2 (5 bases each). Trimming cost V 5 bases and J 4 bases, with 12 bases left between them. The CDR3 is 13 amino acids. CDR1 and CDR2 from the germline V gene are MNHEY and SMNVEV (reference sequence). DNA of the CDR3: TGTGCCAGCAGTCCTCGGGGCGTTTACGAGCAGTACTTC. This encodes CASSPRGVYEQYF.

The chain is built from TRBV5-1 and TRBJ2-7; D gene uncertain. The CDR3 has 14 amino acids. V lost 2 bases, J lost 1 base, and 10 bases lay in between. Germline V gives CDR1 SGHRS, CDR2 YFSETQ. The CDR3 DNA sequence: TGCGCCAGCAGCTTCGGCTACGGATCCTACGAGCAGTACTTC. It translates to CASSFGYGSYEQYF. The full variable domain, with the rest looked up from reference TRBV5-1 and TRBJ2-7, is KAGVTQTPRYLIKTRGQQVTLSCSPISGHRSVSWYQQTPGQGLQFLFEYFSETQRNKGNFPGRFSGRQFSNSRSEMNVSTLELGDSALYLCASSFGYGSYEQYFGPGTRLTVT.

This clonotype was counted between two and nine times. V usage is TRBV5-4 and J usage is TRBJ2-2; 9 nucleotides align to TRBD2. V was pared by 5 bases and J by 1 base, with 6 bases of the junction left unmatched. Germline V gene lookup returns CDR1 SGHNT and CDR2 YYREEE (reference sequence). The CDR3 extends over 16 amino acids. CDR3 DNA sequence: TGTGCCAGCAGTCCGAGAGCGGGAGGGAACACCGGGGAGCTGTTTTTT. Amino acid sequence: CASSPRAGGNTGELFF.

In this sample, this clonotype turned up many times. In DNA, the CDR3 is TGTGCCAGCAGTTGGTCGGACTCCTACAATGAGCAGTTCTTC. The encoded protein is CASSWSDSYNEQFF. This chain uses TRBV27 with TRBJ2-1; D uncertain. Trimming took 4 bases from V and 0 from J, leaving 7 bases between them. The germline V gene encodes CDR1 MNHEY and CDR2 SMNVEV (reference sequence). This CDR3 contains 14 residues.

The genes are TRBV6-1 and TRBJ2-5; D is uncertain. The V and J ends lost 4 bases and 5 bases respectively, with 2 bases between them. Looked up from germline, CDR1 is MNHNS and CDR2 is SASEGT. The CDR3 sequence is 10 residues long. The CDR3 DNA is TGTGCCAGCAGTGGGGAGACCCAGTACTTC. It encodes CASSGETQYF.

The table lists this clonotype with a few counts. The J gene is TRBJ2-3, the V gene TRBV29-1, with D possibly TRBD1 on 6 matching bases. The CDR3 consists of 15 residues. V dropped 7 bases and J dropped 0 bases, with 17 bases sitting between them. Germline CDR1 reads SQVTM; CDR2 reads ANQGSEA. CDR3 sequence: CSARGQGRSTDTQYF. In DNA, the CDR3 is TGCAGCGCCCGCGGGCAGGGGCGAAGCACAGATACGCAGTATTTT.

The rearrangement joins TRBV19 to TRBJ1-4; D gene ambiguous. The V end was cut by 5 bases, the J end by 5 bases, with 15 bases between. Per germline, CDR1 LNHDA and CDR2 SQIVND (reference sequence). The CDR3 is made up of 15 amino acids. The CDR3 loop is CASSLYGRPNEKLFF. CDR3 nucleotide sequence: TGTGCCAGTAGTCTATACGGGCGGCCCAATGAAAAACTGTTTTTT. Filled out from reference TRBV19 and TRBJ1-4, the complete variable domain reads DGGITQSPKYLFRKEGQNVTLSCEQNLNHDAMYWYRQDPGQGLRLIYYSQIVNDFQKGDIAEGYSVSREKKESFPLTVTSAQKNPTAFYLCASSLYGRPNEKLFFGSGTQLSVL.

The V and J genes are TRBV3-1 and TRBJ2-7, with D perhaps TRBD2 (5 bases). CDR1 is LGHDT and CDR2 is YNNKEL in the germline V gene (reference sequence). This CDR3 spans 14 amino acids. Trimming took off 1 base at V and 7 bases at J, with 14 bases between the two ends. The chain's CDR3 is CASSQAPSLGEQYF. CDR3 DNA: TGTGCCAGCAGCCAAGCCCCTAGCTTGGGTGAGCAGTACTTC.

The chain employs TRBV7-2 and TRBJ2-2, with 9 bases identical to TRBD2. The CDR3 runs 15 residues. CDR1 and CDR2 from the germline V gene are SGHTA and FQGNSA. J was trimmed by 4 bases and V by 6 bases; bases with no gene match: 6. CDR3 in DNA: TGTGCCAGCAGGAGAGGACTAGCGATCACCGGGGAGCTGTTTTTT. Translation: CASRRGLAITGELFF.

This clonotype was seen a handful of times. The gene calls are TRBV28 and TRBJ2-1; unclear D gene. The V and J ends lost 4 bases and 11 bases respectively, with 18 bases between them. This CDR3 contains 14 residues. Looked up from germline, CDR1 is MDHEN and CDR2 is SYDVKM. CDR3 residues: CASSSLSKYKKQFF. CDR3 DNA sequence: TGTGCCAGCAGTTCCCTCTCAAAATATAAGAAGCAGTTCTTC. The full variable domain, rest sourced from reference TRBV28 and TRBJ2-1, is DVKVTQSSRYLVKRTGEKVFLECVQDMDHENMFWYRQDPGLGLRLIYFSYDVKMKEKGDIPEGYSVSREKKERFSLILESASTNQTSMYLCASSSLSKYKKQFFGPGTRLTVL.

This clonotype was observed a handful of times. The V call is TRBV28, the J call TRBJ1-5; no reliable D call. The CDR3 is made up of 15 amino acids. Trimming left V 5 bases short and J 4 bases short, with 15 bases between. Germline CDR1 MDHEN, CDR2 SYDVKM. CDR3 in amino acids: CASSLGGRPNQPQHF. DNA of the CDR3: TGTGCCAGCAGTCTGGGCGGCAGACCTAATCAGCCCCAGCATTTT.

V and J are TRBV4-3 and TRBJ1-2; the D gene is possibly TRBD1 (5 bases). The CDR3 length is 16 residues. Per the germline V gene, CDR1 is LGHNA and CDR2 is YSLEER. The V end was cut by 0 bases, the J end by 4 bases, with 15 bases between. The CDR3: CASSQDLGRAGYGYTF. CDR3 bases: TGCGCCAGCAGCCAAGATTTAGGCAGGGCGGGCTATGGCTACACCTTC.

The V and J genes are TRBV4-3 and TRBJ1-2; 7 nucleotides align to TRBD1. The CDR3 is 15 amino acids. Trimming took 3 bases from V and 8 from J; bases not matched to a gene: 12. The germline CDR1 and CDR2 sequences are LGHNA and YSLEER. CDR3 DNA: TGCGCCAGCAGCCAGTTTAGGGACAGCCCGAGCGGCTACACCTTC. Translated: CASSQFRDSPSGYTF.

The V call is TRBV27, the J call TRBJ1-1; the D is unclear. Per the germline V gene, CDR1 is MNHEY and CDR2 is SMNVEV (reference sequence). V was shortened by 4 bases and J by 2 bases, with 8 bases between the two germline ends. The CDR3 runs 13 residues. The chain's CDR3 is CASSYRGNTEAFF. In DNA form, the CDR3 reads TGTGCCAGCAGTTATCGTGGAAACACTGAAGCTTTCTTT.

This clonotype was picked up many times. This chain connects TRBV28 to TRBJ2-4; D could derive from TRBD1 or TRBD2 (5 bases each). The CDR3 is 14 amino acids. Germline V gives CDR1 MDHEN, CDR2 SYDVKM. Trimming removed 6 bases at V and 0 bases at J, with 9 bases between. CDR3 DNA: TGTGCCAGCAGCGGGGCACGAGCCAAAAACATTCAGTACTTC. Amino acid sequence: CASSGARAKNIQYF.

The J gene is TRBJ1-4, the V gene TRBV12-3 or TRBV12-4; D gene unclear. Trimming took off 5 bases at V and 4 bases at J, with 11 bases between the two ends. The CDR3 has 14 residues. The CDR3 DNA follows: TGTGCCAGCAGTCCGCCGCCTGTTAATGAAAAACTGTTTTTT. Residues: CASSPPPVNEKLFF.

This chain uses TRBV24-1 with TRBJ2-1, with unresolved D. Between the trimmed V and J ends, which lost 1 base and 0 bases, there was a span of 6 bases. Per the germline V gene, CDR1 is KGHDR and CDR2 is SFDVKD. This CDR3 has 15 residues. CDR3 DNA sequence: TGTGCCACCAGTGATTTACGGACCTCCTACAATGAGCAGTTCTTC. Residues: CATSDLRTSYNEQFF.

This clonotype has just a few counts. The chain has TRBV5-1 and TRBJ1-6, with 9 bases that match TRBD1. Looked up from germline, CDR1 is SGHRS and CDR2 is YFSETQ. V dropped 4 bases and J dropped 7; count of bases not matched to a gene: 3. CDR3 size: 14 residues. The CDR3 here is CASSADRGNSPLHF. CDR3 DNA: TGCGCCAGCAGCGCAGACAGGGGGAATTCACCCCTCCACTTT.

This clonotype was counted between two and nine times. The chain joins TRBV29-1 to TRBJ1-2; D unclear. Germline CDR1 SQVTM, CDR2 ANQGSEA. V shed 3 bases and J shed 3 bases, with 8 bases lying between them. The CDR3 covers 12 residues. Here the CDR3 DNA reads TGCAGCGTTGACGACGCGTACTATGGCTACACCTTC. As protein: CSVDDAYYGYTF.

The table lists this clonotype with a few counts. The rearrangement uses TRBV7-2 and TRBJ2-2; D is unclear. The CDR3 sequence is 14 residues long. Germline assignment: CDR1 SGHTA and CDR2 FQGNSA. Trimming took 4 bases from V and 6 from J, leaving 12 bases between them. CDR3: CASSWVLLSGELFF. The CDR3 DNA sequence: TGTGCCAGCAGCTGGGTATTGCTCTCCGGGGAGCTGTTTTTT.

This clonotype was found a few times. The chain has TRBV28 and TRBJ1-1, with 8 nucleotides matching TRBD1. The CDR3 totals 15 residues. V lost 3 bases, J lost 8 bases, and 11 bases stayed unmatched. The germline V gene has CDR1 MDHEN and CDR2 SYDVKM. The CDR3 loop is CASSFRQGSGVEAFF. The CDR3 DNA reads TGTGCCAGCAGTTTCCGACAGGGGTCGGGGGTAGAAGCTTTCTTT. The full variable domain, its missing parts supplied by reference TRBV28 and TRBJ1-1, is DVKVTQSSRYLVKRTGEKVFLECVQDMDHENMFWYRQDPGLGLRLIYFSYDVKMKEKGDIPEGYSVSREKKERFSLILESASTNQTSMYLCASSFRQGSGVEAFFGQGTRLTVV.

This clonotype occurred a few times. The CDR3 sequence is CASSPFGDSGANVLTF. DNA for the CDR3: TGTGCCAGCAGCCCGTTTGGCGATTCTGGGGCCAACGTCCTGACTTTC. V and J are TRBV6-5 and TRBJ2-6; D gene uncertain. V was pared by 6 bases and J by 1 base, with 13 bases between. CDR3 length: 16 residues. Germline V gene sequence: CDR1 MNHEY, CDR2 SVGAGI.

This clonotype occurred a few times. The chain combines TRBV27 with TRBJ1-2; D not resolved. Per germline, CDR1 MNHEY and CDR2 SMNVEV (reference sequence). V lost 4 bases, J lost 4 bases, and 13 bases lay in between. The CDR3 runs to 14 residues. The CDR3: CASSSHPRGYGYTF. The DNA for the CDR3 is TGTGCCAGCAGTTCCCACCCCCGGGGCTATGGCTACACCTTC.

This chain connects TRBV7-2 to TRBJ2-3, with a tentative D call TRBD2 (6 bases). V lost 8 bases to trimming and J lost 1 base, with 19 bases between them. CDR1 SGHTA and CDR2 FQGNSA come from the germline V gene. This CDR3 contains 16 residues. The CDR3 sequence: CASRKGGGRGTDTQYF. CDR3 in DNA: TGTGCCAGCCGAAAGGGAGGTGGTAGAGGCACAGATACGCAGTATTTT.